These 10 T cell receptor beta chains were all obtained from the same sample, sequenced in a study of T cells in Graves' hyperthyroidism and ophthalmopathy. Researchers took RNA transcripts and amplified the TCR beta CDR3 regions from them. HTBI primers were employed in a first-round RT-PCR of the TCR CDR3. TCRdb passed the multiplex PCR reads through MiXCR, listing each CDR3 protein once. The repertoire holds about 130,000 distinct CDR3 sequences, with 22% as singletons. Sequenced input: blood. These receptors were collected from a woman aged 45-59 years with Graves' hyperthyroidism that later progressed to Graves' ophthalmopathy.

The rearrangement links TRBV12-3 or TRBV12-4 to TRBJ2-7; 12 nucleotides line up with TRBD2. This CDR3 is 15 amino acids long. V lost 5 bases to trimming and J lost 4 bases; unmatched junction nucleotides: 6. Here the CDR3 DNA reads TGTGCCAGCAGTGTTGGACTAGCGGGACCTTACGAGCAGTACTTC. This encodes CASSVGLAGPYEQYF.

The chain recombines TRBV5-1 with TRBJ2-5; 10 bases agree with TRBD2. V was pared by 2 bases and J by 0 bases, with 4 bases of the junction left unmatched. This CDR3 spans 16 amino acids. Germline V CDR1 and CDR2: SGHRS, YFSETQ. CDR3 nucleotides: TGCGCCAGCAGCTTCACAGCGGGAGGGTACCAAGAGACCCAGTACTTC. It is translated as CASSFTAGGYQETQYF.

V is TRBV4-3 and J is TRBJ1-4; D remains ambiguous. CDR1 and CDR2 from the germline V gene are LGHNA and YSLEER. The CDR3 has 14 residues. Trimming left V 4 bases short and J 0 bases short, with 6 bases between. Here the CDR3 reads CASSRVATNEKLFF. For the CDR3, the DNA is TGCGCCAGCAGCCGGGTGGCAACTAATGAAAAACTGTTTTTT.

The rearrangement links TRBV19 to TRBJ2-1; 10 nucleotides align to TRBD1. CDR3 size: 14 residues. CDR1 is LNHDA, CDR2 SQIVND, per germline (reference sequence). J gave up 6 bases and V 8 bases, and 7 bases lay outside the gene matches. The CDR3 loop is CASWGQGYGNEQFF. Here the CDR3 DNA reads TGTGCCAGTTGGGGACAGGGGTACGGCAATGAGCAGTTCTTC.

This chain joins TRBV4-1 and TRBJ1-6; D remains unclear. This CDR3 is built from 17 residues. V was clipped by 0 bases and J by 7 bases, with 16 bases between them. Looked up from germline, CDR1 is MGHRA and CDR2 is YSYEKL. Here the CDR3 DNA reads TGCGCCAGCAGCCAAGAGGTAATCAGCTCCTTAAATTCACCCCTCCACTTT. Translating it yields CASSQEVISSLNSPLHF.

CDR3 sequence (DNA): TGTGCCAGCCGCCCCTTGGGGGGAAGCTACGAGCAGTACTTC. This codes for CASRPLGGSYEQYF. The genes are TRBV27 and TRBJ2-7; possible D gene TRBD2, 6 bases. The CDR3 runs 14 residues. V was clipped by 8 bases and J by 3 bases, with 17 bases between them. CDR1 MNHEY and CDR2 SMNVEV come from the germline V gene (reference sequence).

V is TRBV11-2 and J is TRBJ1-1; D ambiguous. The V end was cut by 5 bases, the J end by 0 bases, with 10 bases between. This CDR3 region has 14 residues. From germline, CDR1 is SGHAT and CDR2 FQNNGV. CDR3: CASSATSMNTEAFF. Here the CDR3 DNA reads TGTGCCAGCAGCGCAACCTCCATGAACACTGAAGCTTTCTTT.

With regard to this clonotype: Being one base from a much bigger clone, this may be a read error. The chain combines TRBV7-3 with TRBJ2-3; tentatively, D is TRBD2 (6 bases). Per the germline V gene, CDR1 is SGHTA and CDR2 is FQGTGA. The CDR3 contains 15 residues. With 5 bases removed from V and 3 bases from J, the gap between germline ends came to 15 bases. The DNA of the CDR3 is TGTGCCAGCAGCCGACGGGCTAGCGAAACAGATACGCAGTATTTT. It encodes CASSRRASETDTQYF. The variable domain in full, with the rest retrieved from reference TRBV7-3 and TRBJ2-3, is GAGVSQTPSNKVTEKGKYVELRCDPISGHTALYWYRQSLGQGPEFLIYFQGTGAADDSGLPNDRFFAVRPEGSVSTLKIQRTERGDSAVYLCASSRRASETDTQYFGPGTRLTVL.

The chain joins TRBV12-3 or TRBV12-4 to TRBJ1-6, with D tentatively TRBD1 (5 bases). The CDR3 sequence is 15 residues long. V lost 5 bases and J 7 bases, leaving 15 bases between the germline ends. CDR3 nucleotide sequence: TGTGCCAGCAGTCCCCGAGTGGGGGAAAATTCACCCCTCCACTTT. Translated: CASSPRVGENSPLHF.

This clonotype has a count of ten or more. The chain has TRBV6-1 and TRBJ2-1; TRBD1 matches at 8 bases. The CDR3 is made up of 12 amino acids. V was pared by 5 bases and J by 16 bases, with 10 bases of the junction left unmatched. Germline V gene sequence: CDR1 MNHNS, CDR2 SASEGT. In DNA form, the CDR3 reads TGTGCCAGCAGTCCGGACAGGGTCTACTTCTTCTTC. Protein sequence: CASSPDRVYFFF.